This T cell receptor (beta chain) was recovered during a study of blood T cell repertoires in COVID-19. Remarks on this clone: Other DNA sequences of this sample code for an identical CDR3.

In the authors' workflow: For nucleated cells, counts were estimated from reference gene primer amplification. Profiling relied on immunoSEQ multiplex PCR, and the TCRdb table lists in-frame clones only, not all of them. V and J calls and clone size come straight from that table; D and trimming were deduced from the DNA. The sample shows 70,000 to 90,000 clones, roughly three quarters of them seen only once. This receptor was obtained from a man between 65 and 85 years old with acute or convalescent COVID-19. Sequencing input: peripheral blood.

CDR3 bases: TGTGCCAGCAGGAGGACAGGCAATCAGCCCCAGCATTTT. As protein: CASRRTGNQPQHF. This chain links TRBV28 with TRBJ1-5, with D possibly being TRBD1 (6 bases). The germline CDR1 and CDR2 sequences are MDHEN and SYDVKM. Between the trimmed V and J ends, which lost 6 bases and 2 bases, there was a span of 8 bases. CDR3 size: 13 residues.